Below, 12 T cell receptor beta chains from the same sample are listed, as sequenced in a study of immune evolution from preneoplasia to lung adenocarcinoma. Measured with immunoSEQ multiplex PCR; TCRdb has only the in-frame clones, and not every one. The repertoire holds about 4,000 clones, with about 75% as singletons. The sequenced material came from FFPE minimally invasive lung adenocarcinoma tissue. The receptors here all came from a person between 65 and 80 years old with lung adenocarcinoma.

J is TRBJ1-2 and V is TRBV5-4, with 7 nucleotides matching TRBD1. Losses at the gene ends were 0 bases for V and 6 bases for J; bases not matched to a gene: 11. This CDR3 contains 16 residues. Per the germline V gene, CDR1 is SGHNT and CDR2 is YYREEE (reference sequence). CDR3 sequence: CASSLDMGQNLHGYTF. The CDR3 coding sequence is TGTGCCAGCAGCTTGGACATGGGACAGAATTTACATGGCTACACCTTC.

The chain links TRBV28 to TRBJ2-7, with D maybe TRBD2 (5 bases). CDR1 is MDHEN, CDR2 SYDVKM, per germline. V dropped 2 bases and J dropped 8 bases, with 10 bases sitting between them. This CDR3 region has 12 residues. As DNA, the CDR3 is TGTGCCAGCAGTTTACCCCGGGGAAAGCAGTACTTC. As protein: CASSLPRGKQYF.

The chain joins TRBV6-5 to TRBJ2-5; 7 bases are a match to TRBD1. The CDR3 spans 14 residues. Germline V CDR1 and CDR2: MNHEY, SVGAGI. Germline trimming cut 6 bases from V and 6 bases from J; bases unmatched to any gene: 10. CDR3 sequence: CASRIRQGAQTQYF. The DNA of the CDR3 is TGTGCCAGCAGGATACGACAGGGTGCACAGACCCAGTACTTC.

The chain employs TRBV21-1 and TRBJ2-1; the listed D gene, TRBD1, was not tested against the DNA. TRBV21-1 is marked as a pseudogene. This CDR3 comprises 15 residues. The CDR3 nucleotides are TGTGCCAGCAGCAACTCAGGGGCACCCTACAATGAGCAGTTCTTC. Residues: CASSNSGAPYNEQFF.

The CDR3 DNA follows: TGTGCCAGCAGAATAGGACTATCCTACGAGCAGTACTTC. It codes for CASRIGLSYEQYF. The chain combines TRBV2 with TRBJ2-7; D is possibly TRBD2 (6 bases). The germline gives CDR1 SNHLY, CDR2 FYNNEI. The CDR3 runs to 13 residues. Trimming shortened V by 6 bases and J by 1 base, and 10 bases separated the two germline ends.

The rearrangement uses TRBV27 and TRBJ2-3; D ambiguous. The CDR3 has 13 amino acids. CDR1 MNHEY and CDR2 SMNVEV come from the germline V gene (reference sequence). Trimming took 3 bases from V and 4 from J, leaving 8 bases between them. The CDR3 DNA reads as TGTGCCAGCAGTTTGTCAGGATCAGATACGCAGTATTTT. Translation: CASSLSGSDTQYF.

The chain couples TRBV15 to TRBJ2-3, with a tentative D call TRBD1 (5 bases). V lost 3 bases and J lost 4, with 14 bases in between. The CDR3 runs to 15 residues. Germline V gene sequence: CDR1 LNHNV, CDR2 YYDKDF (reference sequence). The CDR3 nucleotides are TGTGCCACCAGCAGGGTAGCAGGGTTGGCAGATACGCAGTATTTT. It codes for CATSRVAGLADTQYF.

The J gene is TRBJ2-3, the V gene TRBV5-1; D unclear. The germline V gene has CDR1 SGHRS and CDR2 YFSETQ. CDR3 length: 14 amino acids. V lost 0 bases to trimming and J lost 0 bases, with 5 bases between them. CDR3 amino acids: CASSLGISTDTQYF. The DNA of the CDR3 is TGCGCCAGCAGCTTGGGTATCAGCACAGATACGCAGTATTTT.

The chain couples TRBV5-6 to TRBJ1-4; TRBD1 matches at 7 bases. The V gene end was trimmed by 2 bases and the J gene end by 4 bases; junction bases not matched to a gene: 2. Germline V CDR1 and CDR2: SGHDT, YYEEEE. The CDR3 has 14 residues. CDR3 in amino acids: CASSLQGLNEKLFF. The CDR3 coding sequence is TGTGCCAGCAGCTTACAGGGGCTTAATGAAAAACTGTTTTTT. The full variable domain, in which reference TRBV5-6 and TRBJ1-4 provide the parts outside the CDR3, is DAGVTQSPTHLIKTRGQQVTLRCSPKSGHDTVSWYQQALGQGPQFIFQYYEEEERQRGNFPDRFSGHQFPNYSSELNVNALLLGDSALYLCASSLQGLNEKLFFGSGTQLSVL.

V gene TRBV7-3 combines with J gene TRBJ2-3, with D unclear. Germline lookup yields CDR1 SGHTA and CDR2 FQGTGA. This CDR3 is built from 14 residues. The ends were cut back, 1 base at V and 0 bases at J, with 5 bases in the middle. CDR3 sequence reads: CASSLSTSTDTQYF. CDR3 coding DNA: TGTGCCAGCAGCTTAAGTACTAGCACAGATACGCAGTATTTT.

J is TRBJ2-3 and V is TRBV25-1, with no clear D. Germline V lookup: CDR1 MGHDK, CDR2 SYGVNS. The V and J ends lost 11 bases and 0 bases respectively, with 12 bases between them. This CDR3 contains 13 residues. The CDR3 loop reads CASRVASTDTQYF. CDR3 in DNA: TGTGCCTCACGGGTGGCTAGCACAGATACGCAGTATTTT.

The V gene is TRBV2, the J gene TRBJ2-7; TRBD1 agrees at 9 bases. The germline V gene has CDR1 SNHLY and CDR2 FYNNEI. V was pared by 4 bases and J by 3 bases, with 7 bases of the junction left unmatched. The CDR3 spans 15 residues. CDR3 sequence reads: CASSVEGQGLYEQYF. The CDR3 nucleotides are TGTGCCAGCAGTGTAGAGGGACAGGGACTCTACGAGCAGTACTTC.